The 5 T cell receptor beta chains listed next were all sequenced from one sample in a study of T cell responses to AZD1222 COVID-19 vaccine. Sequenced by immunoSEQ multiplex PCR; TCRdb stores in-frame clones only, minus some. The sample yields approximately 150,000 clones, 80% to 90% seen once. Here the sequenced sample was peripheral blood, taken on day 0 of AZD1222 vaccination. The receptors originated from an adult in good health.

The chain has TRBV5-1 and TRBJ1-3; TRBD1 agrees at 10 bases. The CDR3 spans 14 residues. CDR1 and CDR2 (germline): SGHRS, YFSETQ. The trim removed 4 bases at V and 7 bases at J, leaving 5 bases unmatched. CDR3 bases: TGCGCCAGCAGCCGGGACAGGGGAGGTAACACCATATATTTT. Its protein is CASSRDRGGNTIYF.

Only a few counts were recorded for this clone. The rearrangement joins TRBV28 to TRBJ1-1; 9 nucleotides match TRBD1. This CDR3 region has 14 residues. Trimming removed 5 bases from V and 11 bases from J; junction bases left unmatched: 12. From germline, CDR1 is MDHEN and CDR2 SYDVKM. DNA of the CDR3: TGTGCCAGCAGTACCACAGGGGGCCTACTCAGGGCTTTCTTT. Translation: CASSTTGGLLRAFF.

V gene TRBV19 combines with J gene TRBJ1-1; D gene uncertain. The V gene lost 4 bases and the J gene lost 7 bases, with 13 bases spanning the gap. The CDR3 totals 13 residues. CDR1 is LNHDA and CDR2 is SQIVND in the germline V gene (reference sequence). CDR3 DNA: TGTGCCAGTAGTAAGATCATCCCCCATGAAGCTTTCTTT. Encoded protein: CASSKIIPHEAFF. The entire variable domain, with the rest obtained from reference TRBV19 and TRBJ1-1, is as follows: DGGITQSPKYLFRKEGQNVTLSCEQNLNHDAMYWYRQDPGQGLRLIYYSQIVNDFQKGDIAEGYSVSREKKESFPLTVTSAQKNPTAFYLCASSKIIPHEAFFGQGTRLTVV.

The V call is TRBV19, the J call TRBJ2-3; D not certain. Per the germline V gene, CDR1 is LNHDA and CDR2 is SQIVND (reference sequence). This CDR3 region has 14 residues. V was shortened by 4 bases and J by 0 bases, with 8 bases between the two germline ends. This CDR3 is CASSNERSTDTQYF. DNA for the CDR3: TGTGCCAGTAGTAACGAACGTAGCACAGATACGCAGTATTTT.

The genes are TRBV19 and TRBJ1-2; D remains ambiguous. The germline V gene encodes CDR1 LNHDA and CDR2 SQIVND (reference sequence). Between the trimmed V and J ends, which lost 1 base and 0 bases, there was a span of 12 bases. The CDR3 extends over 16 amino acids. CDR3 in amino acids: CASSIGRGTANYGYTF. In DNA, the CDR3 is TGTGCCAGTAGTATAGGACGGGGAACGGCTAACTATGGCTACACCTTC.